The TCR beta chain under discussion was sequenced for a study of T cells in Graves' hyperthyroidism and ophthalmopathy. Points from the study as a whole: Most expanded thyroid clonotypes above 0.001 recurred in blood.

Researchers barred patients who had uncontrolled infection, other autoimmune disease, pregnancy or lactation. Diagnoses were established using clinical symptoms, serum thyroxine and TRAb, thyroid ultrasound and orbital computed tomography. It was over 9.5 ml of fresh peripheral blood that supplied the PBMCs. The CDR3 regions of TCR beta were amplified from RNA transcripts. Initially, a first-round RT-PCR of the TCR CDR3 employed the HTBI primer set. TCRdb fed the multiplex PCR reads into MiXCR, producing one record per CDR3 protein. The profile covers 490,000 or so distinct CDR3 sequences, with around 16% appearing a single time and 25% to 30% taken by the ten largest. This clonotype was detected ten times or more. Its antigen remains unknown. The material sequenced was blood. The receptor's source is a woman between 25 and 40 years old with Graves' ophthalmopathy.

The CDR3 region has the DNA TGTGCCAGCAGCTTCGTCGTGTTGGAGGAGCCTCTCGAGCAGTACTTC. Encoded protein: CASSFVVLEEPLEQYF. The chain employs TRBV7-2 and TRBJ2-7; weak D call: TRBD2 (5 bases). The CDR3 covers 16 residues. Trimming shortened V by 3 bases and J by 6 bases, and 21 bases separated the two germline ends. CDR1 and CDR2 (germline): SGHTA, FQGNSA.